This TCR beta chain was sequenced during a study of T cells after yellow fever vaccination. The wider study: Libraries from low-cell-number fractions were prepared with the SMART-Seq v4 Ultra Low Input RNA kit. General study points: Boosting was followed by the reappearance of most primary-vaccination clones (just under 98% CD4, about 90% CD8). Though weaker, the secondary response peaked faster, on day 5 versus 15.

This clonotype was detected a few times. Trimming took 10 bases from V and 1 from J, leaving 8 bases between them. Germline-derived CDR1 and CDR2 are MNHNY and SVGAGI (reference sequence). The CDR3 is made up of 12 amino acids. Template-switching 5'RACE yielded the TCR cDNA; a universal primer site and UMIs were added in the process. One entry per CDR3 protein results from TCRdb running MiXCR on the 5' RACE reads. The sample yields tens of thousands of distinct CDR3 sequences, about an eighth seen once. Source: CD8+ T cells not binding an NS4B(214-222) dextramer, sorted from PBMCs, taken less than 25 days after the first yellow fever vaccination. The sequence came from a man between 18 and 35 years old who received the YFV17D yellow fever vaccine. The chain recombines TRBV6-6 with TRBJ1-3; D remains unclear. The chain's CDR3 is CATRTSGNTIYF. The CDR3, as DNA: TGTGCCACTCGGACGTCTGGAAACACCATATATTTT.